The present T cell receptor (beta chain) was sequenced within a study of tumor and adjacent non-tumor tissue in lung cancer. In the study overall: Histology: 12 adenocarcinoma, a couple of squamous cell carcinoma, 1 small cell lung cancer.

The CDR3 sequence is 17 residues long. CDR1 is MGHRA and CDR2 is YSYEKL in the germline V gene. Three rounds of nested PCR, following a modified ARM-PCR protocol, produced the TCRbeta library. TCRdb recomputed calls from the multiplex PCR reads with MiXCR, one row per CDR3 protein. The profile shows about 79,000 distinct CDR3 sequences, 72% of them singletons. Study results and caveats: Compared with tumor, normal lung showed significantly lower TCR diversity. Normal lung showed higher cumulative top 100 clone frequency than tumor.

A note on this clonotype: Its target is unknown. An end of the junction differs from the germline gene, which may be a read error.

This sample's RNA came from whole unsorted tissue. Chemotherapy-naive patients with new lung cancer underwent thoracic surgery in China, August–late 2014. Sequenced material: lung tumor tissue. The receptor comes from a woman in her thirties or forties with non-small cell lung cancer. The chain recombines TRBV4-1 with TRBJ2-2, with D tentatively TRBD1 or TRBD2 (7 bases each). The CDR3 nucleotides read TGCGCCAGCAGCGCCCGAATGCAGGGGGGGGCCACCTGGGAGCTGTTTTTT. Translating gives CASSARMQGGATWELFF.